The 29 T cell receptor beta chains reported below all come from one sample, sequenced in a study of blood T cell repertoires in COVID-19. Sequencing used immunoSEQ multiplex PCR; TCRdb keeps in-frame clones, though not all of them. The table records over 200,000 clones, 83% of them present only once. The sample taken for sequencing was peripheral blood. The source of these receptors is a woman in her thirties with COVID-19, enrolled during active disease.

This chain links TRBV13 with TRBJ1-2; D is undetermined. The CDR3 runs 14 residues. Germline assignment: CDR1 PRHDT and CDR2 FYEKMQ (reference sequence). V was clipped by 3 bases and J by 4 bases, with 12 bases between them. DNA for the CDR3: TGTGCCAGCAGCTTGAGCGGGGAAGTCTATGGCTACACCTTC. Its protein is CASSLSGEVYGYTF.

Notes on this clone: This CDR3 is also generated by other DNA sequences in the sample. The chain combines TRBV6-1 with TRBJ1-1, with a possible D match to TRBD1 (5 bases). CDR1 and CDR2 (germline): MNHNS, SASEGT. Deletions cut 1 base from V and 5 bases from J, with 8 bases between. The CDR3 runs 13 residues. The CDR3 region has the DNA TGTGCCAGCAGTGAAGGGAGGGGTACTGAAGCTTTCTTT. This codes for CASSEGRGTEAFF.

The chain combines TRBV6-2 or TRBV6-3 with TRBJ2-5; a weak D match, TRBD1 (6 bases). Trimming removed 2 bases from V and 0 bases from J, with 10 bases in between. The CDR3 totals 15 residues. The germline V gene has CDR1 MNHEY and CDR2 SVGEGT. CDR3 nucleotide sequence: TGTGCCAGCAGTTACGCGGACAGAAACCAAGAGACCCAGTACTTC. Translating gives CASSYADRNQETQYF.

This chain connects TRBV5-4 to TRBJ1-1; D is possibly TRBD1 (5 bases). This CDR3 region has 15 residues. Per germline, CDR1 SGHNT and CDR2 YYREEE (reference sequence). V lost 4 bases and J 1 base, leaving 14 bases between the germline ends. The CDR3 DNA reads as TGTGCCAGCAGCCGGGGGTCGCCGGCGAACACTGAAGCTTTCTTT. This encodes CASSRGSPANTEAFF.

The gene calls are TRBV28 and TRBJ2-7; 7 bases map to TRBD2. Germline trimming cut 8 bases from V and 0 bases from J; bases unmatched to any gene: 4. From germline, CDR1 is MDHEN and CDR2 SYDVKM. This CDR3 is 13 amino acids long. CDR3 nucleotide sequence: TGTGCCAGCGGGGGGGGGAGCTCCTACGAGCAGTACTTC. Its protein product is CASGGGSSYEQYF.

The rearrangement uses TRBV7-3 and TRBJ2-1; D unresolved. The germline gives CDR1 SGHTA, CDR2 FQGTGA. This CDR3 spans 15 amino acids. V lost 4 bases to trimming and J lost 0 bases, with 10 bases between them. DNA for the CDR3: TGTGCCAGCAGCTCAAGTAGAACCTCCTACAATGAGCAGTTCTTC. Encoded protein: CASSSSRTSYNEQFF.

This chain connects TRBV18 to TRBJ2-5, with D possibly TRBD1 on 6 matching bases. CDR3 size: 18 residues. V was cut by 0 bases and J by 4 bases, with 21 bases left in between. Germline CDR1 and CDR2: KGHSH and LQKENI. The CDR3 protein is CASSPPVQGSSRRETQYF. The DNA for the CDR3 is TGTGCCAGCTCACCACCGGTACAGGGTTCCAGCCGTCGAGAGACCCAGTACTTC.

This chain uses TRBV6-5 with TRBJ2-2; tentatively, D is TRBD1 (6 bases). V was clipped by 8 bases and J by 4 bases, with 14 bases between them. Germline V gene data show CDR1 as MNHEY and CDR2 as SVGAGI. This CDR3 has 14 residues. The CDR3 nucleotides read TGTGCCAGCCCTGGACAGTTCGGCACCGGGGAGCTGTTTTTT. Its translation: CASPGQFGTGELFF.

This sequence joins TRBV6-2 or TRBV6-3 and TRBJ2-7; possibly TRBD1 for D (5 bases). The germline V gene encodes CDR1 MNHEY and CDR2 SVGEGT. The CDR3 runs 13 residues. Trimming cost V 2 bases and J 4 bases, with 9 bases left between them. CDR3: CASSYLAGYEQYF. CDR3 in DNA: TGTGCCAGCAGTTACCTTGCAGGGTACGAGCAGTACTTC.

This clone was seen at least ten times. The rearrangement links TRBV3-1 (or the pseudogene TRBV3-2) to TRBJ2-2, with a possible D match to TRBD2 (7 bases). The CDR3 runs 14 residues. Per the germline V gene, CDR1 is LGHDT and CDR2 is YNNKEL (reference sequence). V was shortened by 10 bases and J by 3 bases, with 15 bases between the two germline ends. Written as DNA, the CDR3 is TGTGCCACCCGGGGGGCAGGCCACACCGGGGAGCTGTTTTTT. Protein: CATRGAGHTGELFF.

This clone was found many times. The genes are TRBV6-6 and TRBJ1-2; TRBD1 is a possible D gene (5 bases). The V and J ends lost 5 bases and 8 bases respectively, with 12 bases between them. The CDR3 length is 12 residues. Per germline, CDR1 MNHNY and CDR2 SVGAGI (reference sequence). CDR3 sequence: CASSQGADGYTF. The CDR3 DNA reads TGTGCCAGCAGTCAAGGGGCGGACGGCTACACCTTC.

This CDR3 reads CSVVVGANTEAFF. The DNA for the CDR3 is TGCAGCGTTGTTGTGGGGGCGAACACTGAAGCTTTCTTT. The chain is built from TRBV29-1 and TRBJ1-1; the D gene is possibly TRBD1 (6 bases). This CDR3 contains 13 residues. Trimming pared 4 bases from V and 1 base from J, leaving 10 bases between. From germline, CDR1 is SQVTM and CDR2 ANQGSEA.

This chain uses TRBV7-3 with TRBJ2-5, with unresolved D. Germline CDR1 is SGHTA and CDR2 is FQGTGA. CDR3 size: 14 residues. Trimming pared 1 base from V and 5 bases from J, leaving 11 bases between. The CDR3 loop is CASSLRAGIETQYF. CDR3 nucleotide sequence: TGTGCCAGCAGCTTAAGGGCAGGTATCGAGACCCAGTACTTC.

The chain is built from TRBV19 and TRBJ1-1; 8 bases are a match to TRBD1. CDR1 and CDR2 from the germline V gene are LNHDA and SQIVND (reference sequence). Losses at the gene ends were 7 bases for V and 1 base for J; bases not matched to a gene: 8. This CDR3 is built from 15 residues. The CDR3 nucleotides are TGTGCCAGTATTGGGGCAGGGGGCGCGAACACTGAAGCTTTCTTT. It specifies CASIGAGGANTEAFF. The full variable domain, in which reference TRBV19 and TRBJ1-1 provide the parts outside the CDR3, is DGGITQSPKYLFRKEGQNVTLSCEQNLNHDAMYWYRQDPGQGLRLIYYSQIVNDFQKGDIAEGYSVSREKKESFPLTVTSAQKNPTAFYLCASIGAGGANTEAFFGQGTRLTVV.

J is TRBJ1-2 and V is TRBV30; TRBD1 aligns across 11 bases. V shed 0 bases, J shed 6 bases, and the junction held 6 bases outside the gene matches. The CDR3 runs to 15 residues. Germline CDR1 and CDR2: GTSNPN and SVGIG (reference sequence). DNA for the CDR3: TGTGCCTGGAGTGTTATGGACAGGGGGCTGAATGGCTACACCTTC. Protein sequence: CAWSVMDRGLNGYTF.

This clone appeared many times. The chain couples TRBV7-5 to TRBJ1-6; the D call of TRBD1 is as the table states it, not checked on the DNA. TRBV7-5 is classified as a pseudogene. CDR3 length: 17 amino acids. In DNA form, the CDR3 reads TGTGTCAGAAGCTCTTGGGACAGGGGGCGATTTGATTCACCCCTCCACTTT. Its protein product is CVRSSWDRGRFDSPLHF.

Only a few counts were recorded for this clone. The rearrangement uses TRBV7-2 and TRBJ1-2, with TRBD1 matching over 7 bases. The CDR3 extends over 17 amino acids. The junction had 10 bases not matched to a gene; V was cut back by 3 bases and J by 0 bases. Germline assignment: CDR1 SGHTA and CDR2 FQGNSA. CDR3 amino acids: CASSLAIRDRANYGYTF. CDR3 DNA sequence: TGTGCCAGCAGCTTGGCAATCCGGGACAGAGCTAACTATGGCTACACCTTC.

This chain connects TRBV28 to TRBJ2-2; 9 bases fit TRBD1. Germline lookup yields CDR1 MDHEN and CDR2 SYDVKM. CDR3 length equals 17 residues. Germline trimming cut 6 bases from V and 2 bases from J; bases unmatched to any gene: 10. CDR3 coding DNA: TGTGCCAGCAGCCGCCCCGGGACAGGGTCAAACACCGGGGAGCTGTTTTTT. Protein: CASSRPGTGSNTGELFF.

This chain joins TRBV3-1 (or the pseudogene TRBV3-2) and TRBJ1-1; D is uncertain. The germline V gene encodes CDR1 LGHDT and CDR2 YNNKEL (reference sequence). This CDR3 is built from 13 residues. Deletions cut 4 bases from V and 10 bases from J, with 16 bases between. The CDR3, as DNA: TGTGCCAGCAGCCCTACCGGGAGGCGCGGAGCTTTCTTT. It translates to CASSPTGRRGAFF.

The gene calls are TRBV27 and TRBJ2-7, with 8 positions matching TRBD1. Trimming took 6 bases from V and 1 from J; bases not matched to a gene: 8. The CDR3 has 15 residues. In germline, CDR1 is MNHEY, CDR2 SMNVEV (reference sequence). The CDR3 region is CASRRPGGKSYEQYF. DNA of the CDR3: TGTGCCAGCAGACGCCCAGGGGGCAAGTCCTACGAGCAGTACTTC.

This clone was picked up a small number of times. This chain connects TRBV29-1 to TRBJ1-1; no definite D call. The V end lost 6 bases, the J end lost 3 bases, and 11 bases lay between the germline ends. The CDR3 is 12 residues long. Germline V gene sequence: CDR1 SQVTM, CDR2 ANQGSEA. In DNA form, the CDR3 reads TGCAGCGTCTTTCAGGCCTACACTGAAGCTTTCTTT. Protein: CSVFQAYTEAFF.

The rearrangement joins TRBV9 to TRBJ1-6; D is unresolved. V was cut by 0 bases and J by 7 bases, with 14 bases left in between. In germline, CDR1 is SGDLS, CDR2 YYNGEE. This CDR3 is 16 amino acids long. The CDR3 protein is CASSVDPAGPNSPLHF. Written as DNA, the CDR3 is TGTGCCAGCAGCGTAGATCCGGCAGGCCCCAATTCACCCCTCCACTTT.

The rearrangement uses TRBV11-3 and TRBJ2-3; TRBD2 matches 8 bases. CDR3 size: 16 residues. Germline V gene sequence: CDR1 SGHNT, CDR2 YENEEA. The V and J ends lost 4 bases and 1 base, in that order; junction bases with no gene match: 7. CDR3 in DNA: TGTGCCAGCAGCTGGGATCCGACTAGCGGCACAGATACGCAGTATTTT. Translating gives CASSWDPTSGTDTQYF. The complete variable domain, with remaining parts taken from reference TRBV11-3 and TRBJ2-3, reads EAGVVQSPRYKIIEKKQPVAFWCNPISGHNTLYWYLQNLGQGPELLIRYENEEAVDDSQLPKDRFSAERLKGVDSTLKIQPAELGDSAVYLCASSWDPTSGTDTQYFGPGTRLTVL.

Concerning this clone itself: The same CDR3 can be traced to other DNA sequences in this sample. This rearrangement joins TRBV5-1 to TRBJ1-3; D gene ambiguous. The CDR3 runs 13 residues. Trimming stripped 0 bases from V and 4 bases from J, with 5 bases between. Germline lookup yields CDR1 SGHRS and CDR2 YFSETQ. This chain's CDR3 is CASSLGAGNTIYF. DNA for the CDR3: TGCGCCAGCAGCTTGGGAGCCGGAAACACCATATATTTT.

J is TRBJ1-4 and V is TRBV2; 7 bases line up with TRBD1. Germline CDR1 SNHLY, CDR2 FYNNEI. The CDR3 covers 15 residues. V was pared by 5 bases and J by 7 bases, with 10 bases of the junction left unmatched. The CDR3 nucleotides read TGTGCCAGCAGTCCCCAGGGGGGTTGGGGTGAAAAACTGTTTTTT. It codes for CASSPQGGWGEKLFF.

The chain is built from TRBV19 and TRBJ1-5; D not certain. Germline loops: CDR1 LNHDA, CDR2 SQIVND (reference sequence). This CDR3 has 14 amino acids. Trimming removed 3 bases at V and 10 bases at J, with 16 bases between. The CDR3 DNA is TGTGCCAGTAGTATCCAGATTAGCCTTTTCCCCCAGCATTTT. Protein product: CASSIQISLFPQHF. The full variable domain, rest sourced from reference TRBV19 and TRBJ1-5, is DGGITQSPKYLFRKEGQNVTLSCEQNLNHDAMYWYRQDPGQGLRLIYYSQIVNDFQKGDIAEGYSVSREKKESFPLTVTSAQKNPTAFYLCASSIQISLFPQHFGDGTRLSIL.

The chain combines TRBV7-9 with TRBJ1-6, with 8 nucleotides matching TRBD1. CDR3 length equals 17 residues. Looked up from germline, CDR1 is SEHNR and CDR2 is FQNEAQ (reference sequence). V gave up 0 bases and J gave up 10 bases; unmatched junction bases: 11. The CDR3 coding sequence is TGTGCCAGCAGCTTAGCCTCGGGTGGGACAGGCGGCTCACCCCTCCACTTT. Amino acid sequence: CASSLASGGTGGSPLHF.

The CDR3 sequence: CASSFRREDQPQHF. CDR3 DNA: TGTGCCAGCAGTTTTAGACGGGAGGATCAGCCCCAGCATTTT. This chain joins TRBV6-2 or TRBV6-3 and TRBJ1-5; D is uncertain. V was pared by 4 bases and J by 5 bases, with 12 bases between. The germline CDR1 and CDR2 sequences are MNHEY and SVGEGT. This CDR3 has 14 residues.

The J gene is TRBJ2-1, the V gene TRBV6-5, with no clear D. Per germline, CDR1 MNHEY and CDR2 SVGAGI. This CDR3 contains 12 residues. The V and J ends lost 6 bases and 7 bases respectively, with 10 bases between them. The CDR3 region has the DNA TGTGCCAGCAGCAACCTCCTAAATGAGCAGTTCTTC. Translation: CASSNLLNEQFF.